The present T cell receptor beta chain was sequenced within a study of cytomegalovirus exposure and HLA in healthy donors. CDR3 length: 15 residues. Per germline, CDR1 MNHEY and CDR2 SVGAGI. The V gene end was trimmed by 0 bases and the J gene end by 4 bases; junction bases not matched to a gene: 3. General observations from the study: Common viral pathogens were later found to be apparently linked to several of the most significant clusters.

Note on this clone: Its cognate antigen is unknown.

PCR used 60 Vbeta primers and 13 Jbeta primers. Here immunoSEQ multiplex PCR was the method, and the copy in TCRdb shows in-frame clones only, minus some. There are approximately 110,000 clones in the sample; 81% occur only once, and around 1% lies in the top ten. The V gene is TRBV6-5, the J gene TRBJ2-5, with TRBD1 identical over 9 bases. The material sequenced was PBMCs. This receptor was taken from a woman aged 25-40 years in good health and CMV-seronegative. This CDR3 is CASSYSKGQGETQYF. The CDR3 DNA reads TGTGCCAGCAGTTACTCGAAGGGACAGGGAGAGACCCAGTACTTC.